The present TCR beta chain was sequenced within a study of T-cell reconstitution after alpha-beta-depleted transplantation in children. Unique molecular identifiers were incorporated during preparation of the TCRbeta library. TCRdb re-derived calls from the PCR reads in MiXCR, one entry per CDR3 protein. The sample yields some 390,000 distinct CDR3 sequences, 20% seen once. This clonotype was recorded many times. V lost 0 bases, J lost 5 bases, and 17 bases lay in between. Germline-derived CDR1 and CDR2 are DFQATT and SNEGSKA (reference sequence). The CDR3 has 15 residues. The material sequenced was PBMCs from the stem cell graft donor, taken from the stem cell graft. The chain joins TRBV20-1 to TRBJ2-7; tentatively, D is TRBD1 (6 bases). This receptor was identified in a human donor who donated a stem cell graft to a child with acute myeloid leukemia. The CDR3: CSARDLEGVMHEQYF. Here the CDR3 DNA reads TGCAGTGCTAGAGATTTAGAGGGGGTTATGCACGAGCAGTACTTC.